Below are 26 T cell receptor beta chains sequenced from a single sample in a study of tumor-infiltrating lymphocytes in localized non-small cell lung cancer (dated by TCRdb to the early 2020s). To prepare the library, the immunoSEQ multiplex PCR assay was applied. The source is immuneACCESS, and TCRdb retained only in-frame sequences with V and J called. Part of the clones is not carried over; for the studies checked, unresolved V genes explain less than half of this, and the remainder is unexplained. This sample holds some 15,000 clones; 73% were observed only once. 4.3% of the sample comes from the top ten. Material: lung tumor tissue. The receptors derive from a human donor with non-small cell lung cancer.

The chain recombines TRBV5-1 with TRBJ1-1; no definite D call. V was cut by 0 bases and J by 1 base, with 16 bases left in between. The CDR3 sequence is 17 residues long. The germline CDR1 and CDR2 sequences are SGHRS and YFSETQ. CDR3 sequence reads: CASSLDPRTQSNTEAFF. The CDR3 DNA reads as TGCGCCAGCAGCTTGGACCCAAGGACCCAGTCGAACACTGAAGCTTTCTTT. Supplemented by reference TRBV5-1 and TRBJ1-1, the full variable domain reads KAGVTQTPRYLIKTRGQQVTLSCSPISGHRSVSWYQQTPGQGLQFLFEYFSETQRNKGNFPGRFSGRQFSNSRSEMNVSTLELGDSALYLCASSLDPRTQSNTEAFFGQGTRLTVV.

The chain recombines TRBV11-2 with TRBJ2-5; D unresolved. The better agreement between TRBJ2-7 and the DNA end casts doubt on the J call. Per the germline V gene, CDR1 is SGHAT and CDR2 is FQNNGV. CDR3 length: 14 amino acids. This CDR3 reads CASSLVFIPYEQYF. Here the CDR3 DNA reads TGTGCCAGCAGCTTAGTATTTATACCCTACGAGCAGTACTTC.

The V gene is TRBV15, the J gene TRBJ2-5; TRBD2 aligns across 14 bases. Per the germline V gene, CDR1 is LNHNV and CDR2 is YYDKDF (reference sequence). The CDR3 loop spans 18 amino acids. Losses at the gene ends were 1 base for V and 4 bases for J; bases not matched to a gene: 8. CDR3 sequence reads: CATSRGETSGRARETQYF. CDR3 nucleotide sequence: TGTGCCACCAGCAGAGGCGAGACTAGCGGGAGGGCCCGAGAGACCCAGTACTTC.

The CDR3 sequence: CAISAGRASGVLAKNIQYF. CDR3 nucleotide sequence: TGTGCCATCAGTGCTGGCCGGGCTAGCGGGGTACTAGCCAAAAACATTCAGTACTTC. The chain links TRBV10-3 to TRBJ2-4; 9 bases agree with TRBD2. The V and J ends lost 4 bases and 0 bases, in that order; junction bases with no gene match: 13. Germline V CDR1 and CDR2: ENHRY, SYGVKD. This CDR3 is built from 19 residues.

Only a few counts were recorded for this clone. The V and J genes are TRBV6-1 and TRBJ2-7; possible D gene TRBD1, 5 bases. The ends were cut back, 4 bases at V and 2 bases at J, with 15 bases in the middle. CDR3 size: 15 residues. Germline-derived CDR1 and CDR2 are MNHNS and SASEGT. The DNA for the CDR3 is TGTGCCAGCAGTGTTTCAGGGAACTCCCCCTACGAGCAGTACTTC. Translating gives CASSVSGNSPYEQYF.

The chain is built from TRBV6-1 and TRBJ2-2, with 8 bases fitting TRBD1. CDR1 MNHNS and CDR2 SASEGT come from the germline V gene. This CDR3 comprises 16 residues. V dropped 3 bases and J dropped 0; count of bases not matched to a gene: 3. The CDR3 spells CASSEMTGANTGELFF. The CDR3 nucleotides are TGTGCCAGCAGTGAGATGACAGGGGCGAACACCGGGGAGCTGTTTTTT.

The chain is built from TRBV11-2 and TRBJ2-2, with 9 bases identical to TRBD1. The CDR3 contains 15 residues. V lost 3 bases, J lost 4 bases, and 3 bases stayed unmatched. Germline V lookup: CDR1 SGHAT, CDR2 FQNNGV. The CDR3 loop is CASSFGTGLTGELFF. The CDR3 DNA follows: TGTGCCAGCAGCTTCGGGACAGGGCTCACCGGGGAGCTGTTTTTT.

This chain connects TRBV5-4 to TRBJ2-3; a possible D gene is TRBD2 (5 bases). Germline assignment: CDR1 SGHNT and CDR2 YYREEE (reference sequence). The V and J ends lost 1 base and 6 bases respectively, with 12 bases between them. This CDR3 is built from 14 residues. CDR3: CASSLIAQRDTQYF. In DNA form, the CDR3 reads TGTGCCAGCAGCTTGATCGCCCAGCGGGATACGCAGTATTTT.

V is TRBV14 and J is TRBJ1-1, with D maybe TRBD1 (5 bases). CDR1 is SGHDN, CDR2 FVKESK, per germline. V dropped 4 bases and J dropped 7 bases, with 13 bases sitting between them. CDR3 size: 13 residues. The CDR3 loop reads CASSLIRVGEAFF. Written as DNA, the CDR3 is TGTGCCAGCAGCCTAATCAGGGTTGGTGAAGCTTTCTTT. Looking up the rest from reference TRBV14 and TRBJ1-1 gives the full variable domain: EAGVTQFPSHSVIEKGQTVTLRCDPISGHDNLYWYRRVMGKEIKFLLHFVKESKQDESGMPNNRFLAERTGGTYSTLKVQPAELEDSGVYFCASSLIRVGEAFFGQGTRLTVV.

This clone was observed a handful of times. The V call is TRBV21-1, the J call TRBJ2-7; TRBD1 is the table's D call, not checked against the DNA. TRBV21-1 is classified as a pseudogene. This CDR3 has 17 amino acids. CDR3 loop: CASSKGTGGRDSYEQYF. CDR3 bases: TGTGCCAGCAGCAAAGGGACAGGAGGCCGAGACTCCTACGAGCAGTACTTC.

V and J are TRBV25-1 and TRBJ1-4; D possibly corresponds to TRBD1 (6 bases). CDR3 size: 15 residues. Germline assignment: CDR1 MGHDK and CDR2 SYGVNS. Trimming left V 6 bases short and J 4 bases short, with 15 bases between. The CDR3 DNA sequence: TGTGCCAGCAGAACAAAGGGGGGCATTAATGAAAAACTGTTTTTT. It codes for CASRTKGGINEKLFF.

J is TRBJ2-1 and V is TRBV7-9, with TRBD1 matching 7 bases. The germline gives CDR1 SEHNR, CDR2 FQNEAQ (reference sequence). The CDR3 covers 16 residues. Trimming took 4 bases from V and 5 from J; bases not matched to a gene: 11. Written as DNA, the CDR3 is TGTGCCAGCAGCTCGACGAGACAGGGATCTGACAATGAGCAGTTCTTC. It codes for CASSSTRQGSDNEQFF. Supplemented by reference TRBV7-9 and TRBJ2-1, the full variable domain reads DTGVSQNPRHKITKRGQNVTFRCDPISEHNRLYWYRQTLGQGPEFLTYFQNEAQLEKSRLLSDRFSAERPKGSFSTLEIQRTEQGDSAMYLCASSSTRQGSDNEQFFGPGTRLTVL.

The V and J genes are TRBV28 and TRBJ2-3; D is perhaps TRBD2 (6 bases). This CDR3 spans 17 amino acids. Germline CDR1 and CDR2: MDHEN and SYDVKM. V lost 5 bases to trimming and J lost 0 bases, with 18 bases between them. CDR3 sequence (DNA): TGTGCCAGCAGTCCCTTAGTCCTGGGGACTAGCACAGATACGCAGTATTTT. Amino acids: CASSPLVLGTSTDTQYF.

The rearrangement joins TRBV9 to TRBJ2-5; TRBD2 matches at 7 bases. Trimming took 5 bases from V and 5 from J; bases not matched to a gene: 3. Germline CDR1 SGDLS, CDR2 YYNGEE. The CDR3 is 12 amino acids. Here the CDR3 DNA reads TGTGCCAGCAGTCGGGGGGAGGAGACCCAGTACTTC. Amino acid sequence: CASSRGEETQYF.

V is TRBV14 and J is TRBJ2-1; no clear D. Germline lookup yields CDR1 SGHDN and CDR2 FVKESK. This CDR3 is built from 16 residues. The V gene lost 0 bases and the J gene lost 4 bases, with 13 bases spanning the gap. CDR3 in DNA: TGTGCCAGCAGCCAAGATGTCTTACAGAAATACAATGAGCAGTTCTTC. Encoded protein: CASSQDVLQKYNEQFF.

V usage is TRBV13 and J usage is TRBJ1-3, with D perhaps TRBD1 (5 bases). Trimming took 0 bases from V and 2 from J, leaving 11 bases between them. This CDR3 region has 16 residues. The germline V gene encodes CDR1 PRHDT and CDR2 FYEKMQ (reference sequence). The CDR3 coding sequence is TGTGCCAGCAGCTTAGGCCGTCGGGGGACTGGAAACACCATATATTTT. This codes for CASSLGRRGTGNTIYF. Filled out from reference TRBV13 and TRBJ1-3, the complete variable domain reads AAGVIQSPRHLIKEKRETATLKCYPIPRHDTVYWYQQGPGQDPQFLISFYEKMQSDKGSIPDRFSAQQFSDYHSELNMSSLELGDSALYFCASSLGRRGTGNTIYFGEGSWLTVV.

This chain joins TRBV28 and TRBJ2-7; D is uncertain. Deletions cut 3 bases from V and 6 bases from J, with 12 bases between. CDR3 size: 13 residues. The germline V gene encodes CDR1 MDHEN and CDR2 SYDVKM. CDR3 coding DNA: TGTGCCAGCAGTTTGGGCACGGCTGGCGAGCAGTACTTC. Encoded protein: CASSLGTAGEQYF.

As DNA, the CDR3 is TGTGCCAGCAGTGCCGGGCCCCTTGCTTTCTTT. This translates into CASSAGPLAFF. V usage is TRBV6-5 and J usage is TRBJ1-1; D ambiguous. The CDR3 consists of 11 residues. Trimming removed 5 bases from V and 11 bases from J, with 12 bases in between. CDR1 is MNHEY, CDR2 SVGAGI, per germline.

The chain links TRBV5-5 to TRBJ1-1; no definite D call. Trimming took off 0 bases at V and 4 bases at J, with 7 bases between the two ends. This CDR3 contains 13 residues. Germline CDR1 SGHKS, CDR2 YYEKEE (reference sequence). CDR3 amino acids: CASSLEVFTEAFF. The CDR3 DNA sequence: TGTGCCAGCAGCTTGGAAGTTTTCACTGAAGCTTTCTTT.

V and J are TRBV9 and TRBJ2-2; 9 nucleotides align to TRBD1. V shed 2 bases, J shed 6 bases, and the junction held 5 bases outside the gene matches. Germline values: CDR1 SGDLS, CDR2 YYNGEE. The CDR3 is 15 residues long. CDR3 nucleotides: TGTGCCAGCAGCGTCGGGACAGGGTTTGCCGGGGAGCTGTTTTTT. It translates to CASSVGTGFAGELFF.

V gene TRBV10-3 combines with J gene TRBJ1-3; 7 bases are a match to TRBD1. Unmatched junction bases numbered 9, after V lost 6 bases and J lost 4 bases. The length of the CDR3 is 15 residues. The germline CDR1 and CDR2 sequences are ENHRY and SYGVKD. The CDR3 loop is CAISSQDRDGNTIYF. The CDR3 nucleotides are TGTGCCATCAGCAGCCAAGACAGGGACGGAAACACCATATATTTT.

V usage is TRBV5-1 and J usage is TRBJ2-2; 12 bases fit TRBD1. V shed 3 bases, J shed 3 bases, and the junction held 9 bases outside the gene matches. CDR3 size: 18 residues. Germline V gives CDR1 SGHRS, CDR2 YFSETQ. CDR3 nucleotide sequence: TGCGCCAGCAGCTGGCCGGGACAGGGGGCTCCGTACACCGGGGAGCTGTTTTTT. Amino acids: CASSWPGQGAPYTGELFF.

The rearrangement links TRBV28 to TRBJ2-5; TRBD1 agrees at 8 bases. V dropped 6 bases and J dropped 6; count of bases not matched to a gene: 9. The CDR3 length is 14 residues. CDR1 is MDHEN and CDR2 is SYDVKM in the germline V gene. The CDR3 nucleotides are TGTGCCAGCAGCTCCCCAGGGGGCGTGAAGACCCAGTACTTC. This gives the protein CASSSPGGVKTQYF.

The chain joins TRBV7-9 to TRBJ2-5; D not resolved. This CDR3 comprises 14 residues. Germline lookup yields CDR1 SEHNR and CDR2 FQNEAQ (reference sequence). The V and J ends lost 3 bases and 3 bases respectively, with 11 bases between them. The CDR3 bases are TGTGCCAGCAGCTTCTCGGCTAGGGAAGAGACCCAGTACTTC. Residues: CASSFSAREETQYF.

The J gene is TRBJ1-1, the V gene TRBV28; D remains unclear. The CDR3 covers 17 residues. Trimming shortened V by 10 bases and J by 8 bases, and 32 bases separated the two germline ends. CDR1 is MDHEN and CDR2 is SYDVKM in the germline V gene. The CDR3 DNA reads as TGTGCCACGAATAAACTTGGAGTATGGGGTCAGGCCTTCGAAGCTTTCTTT. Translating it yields CATNKLGVWGQAFEAFF.

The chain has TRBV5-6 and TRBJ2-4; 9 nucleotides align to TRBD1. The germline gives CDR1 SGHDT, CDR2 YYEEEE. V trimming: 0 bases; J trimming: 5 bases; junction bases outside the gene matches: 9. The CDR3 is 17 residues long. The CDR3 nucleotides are TGTGCCAGCAGCTTGGTTTACAGGGGGCGTATGGAAAACATTCAGTACTTC. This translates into CASSLVYRGRMENIQYF.